This T cell receptor beta chain was obtained from a study of shared clonotypes between healthy human individuals. Data came from immunoSEQ multiplex PCR; TCRdb stores just in-frame clones and leaves some out. Of 1.4 million to 1.5 million clones in the sample, around 95% were seen once. The TCR originated in a man under 40 in good health. The sequenced sample consisted of naive CD4+ T cells sorted from blood. The subset is: CD45RA+ positively selected.

The CDR3 DNA reads TGTGCCAGCAGTGCGGACAGCTCCCGAGATACGCAGTATTTT. Its translation is CASSADSSRDTQYF. The chain links TRBV2 to TRBJ2-3; D possibly corresponds to TRBD1 (6 bases). In germline, CDR1 is SNHLY, CDR2 FYNNEI. The V end lost 4 bases, the J end lost 5 bases, and 13 bases lay between the germline ends. This CDR3 contains 14 residues.